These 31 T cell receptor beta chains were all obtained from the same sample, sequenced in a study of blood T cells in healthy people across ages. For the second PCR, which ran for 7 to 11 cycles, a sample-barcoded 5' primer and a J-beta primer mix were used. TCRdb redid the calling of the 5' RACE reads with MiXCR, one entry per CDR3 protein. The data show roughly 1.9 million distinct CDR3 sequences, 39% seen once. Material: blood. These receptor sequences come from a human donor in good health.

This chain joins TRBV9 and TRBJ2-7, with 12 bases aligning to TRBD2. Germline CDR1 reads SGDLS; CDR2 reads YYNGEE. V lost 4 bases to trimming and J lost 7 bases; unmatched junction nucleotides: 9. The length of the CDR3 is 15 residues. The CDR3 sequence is CASSPRTSGAREQYF. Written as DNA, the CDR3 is TGTGCCAGCAGCCCCAGGACTAGCGGGGCTAGGGAGCAGTACTTC.

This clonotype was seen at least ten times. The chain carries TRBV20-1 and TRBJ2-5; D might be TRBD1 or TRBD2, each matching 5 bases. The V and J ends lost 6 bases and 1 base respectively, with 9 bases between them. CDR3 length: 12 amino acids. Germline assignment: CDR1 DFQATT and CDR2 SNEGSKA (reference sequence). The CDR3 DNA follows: TGCAGTGCCCCGAGGGGCCAAGAGACCCAGTACTTC. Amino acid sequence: CSAPRGQETQYF.

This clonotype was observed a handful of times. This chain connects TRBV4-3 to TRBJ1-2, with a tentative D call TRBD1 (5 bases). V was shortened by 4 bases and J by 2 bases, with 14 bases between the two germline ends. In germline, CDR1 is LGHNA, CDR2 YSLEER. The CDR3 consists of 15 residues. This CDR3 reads CASSRRRGQNYGYTF. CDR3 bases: TGCGCCAGCAGCCGTAGAAGGGGCCAGAACTATGGCTACACCTTC.

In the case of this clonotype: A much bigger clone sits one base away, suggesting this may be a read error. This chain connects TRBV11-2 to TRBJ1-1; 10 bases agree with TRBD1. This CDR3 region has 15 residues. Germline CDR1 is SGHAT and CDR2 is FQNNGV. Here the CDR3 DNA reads TGTGCCAGCAGCTTAGAGGAGACAGGGGGCTATGAAGTTTTCTTT. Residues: CASSLEETGGYEVFF.

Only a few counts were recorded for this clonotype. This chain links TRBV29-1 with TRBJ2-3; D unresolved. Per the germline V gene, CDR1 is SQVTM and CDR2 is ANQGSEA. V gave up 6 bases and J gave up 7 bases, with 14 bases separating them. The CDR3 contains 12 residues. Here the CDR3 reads CSVPSWGNTQYF. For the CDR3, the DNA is TGCAGCGTCCCCTCTTGGGGAAATACGCAGTATTTT.

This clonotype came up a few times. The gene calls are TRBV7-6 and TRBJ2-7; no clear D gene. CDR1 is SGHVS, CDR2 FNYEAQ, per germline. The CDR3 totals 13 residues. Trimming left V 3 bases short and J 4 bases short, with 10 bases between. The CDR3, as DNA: TGTGCCAGCAGCTTCCGACTGGAATACGAGCAGTACTTC. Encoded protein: CASSFRLEYEQYF.

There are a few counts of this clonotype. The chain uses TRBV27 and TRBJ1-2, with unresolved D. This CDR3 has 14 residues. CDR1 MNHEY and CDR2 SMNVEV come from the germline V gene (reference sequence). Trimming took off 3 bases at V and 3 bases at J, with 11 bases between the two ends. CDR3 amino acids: CASSLSRADYGYTF. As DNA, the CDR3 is TGTGCCAGCAGTTTGAGTCGGGCAGACTATGGCTACACCTTC.

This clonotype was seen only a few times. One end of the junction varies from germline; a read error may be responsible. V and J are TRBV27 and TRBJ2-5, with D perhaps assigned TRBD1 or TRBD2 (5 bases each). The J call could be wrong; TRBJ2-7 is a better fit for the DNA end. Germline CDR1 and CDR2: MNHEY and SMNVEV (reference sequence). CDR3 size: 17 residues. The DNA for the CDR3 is TGTGCCGGCAGTCCCCTGGCCGGGGCTTTTGGATCCTACGAGCAGTACTTC. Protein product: CAGSPLAGAFGSYEQYF.

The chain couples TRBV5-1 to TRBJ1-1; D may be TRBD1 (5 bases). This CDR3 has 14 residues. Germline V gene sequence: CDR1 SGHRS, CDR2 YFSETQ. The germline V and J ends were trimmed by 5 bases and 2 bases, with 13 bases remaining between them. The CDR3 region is CASSSGDVNTEAFF. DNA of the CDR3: TGCGCCAGCAGTTCCGGGGACGTCAACACTGAAGCTTTCTTT.

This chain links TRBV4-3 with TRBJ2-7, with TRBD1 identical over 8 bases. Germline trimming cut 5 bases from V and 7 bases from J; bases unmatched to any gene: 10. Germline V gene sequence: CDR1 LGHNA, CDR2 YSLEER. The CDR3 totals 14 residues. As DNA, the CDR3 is TGCGCCAGCAGCTACCGGACAGGGTTAGGGGAGCAGTACTTC. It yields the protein CASSYRTGLGEQYF.

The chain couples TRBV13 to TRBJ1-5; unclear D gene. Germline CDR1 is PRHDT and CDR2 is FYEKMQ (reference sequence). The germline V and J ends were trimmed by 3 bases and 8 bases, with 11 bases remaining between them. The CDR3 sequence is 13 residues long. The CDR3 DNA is TGTGCCAGCAGCTTGGGTCTGGGTGAGCCCCAGCATTTT. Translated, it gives CASSLGLGEPQHF.

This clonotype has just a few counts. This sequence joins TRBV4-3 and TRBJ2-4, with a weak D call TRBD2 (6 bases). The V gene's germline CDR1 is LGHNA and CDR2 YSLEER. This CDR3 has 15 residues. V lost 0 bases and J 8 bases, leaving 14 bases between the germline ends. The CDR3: CASSQDLGTGDIQYF. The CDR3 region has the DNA TGCGCCAGCAGCCAAGATCTGGGGACGGGGGACATTCAGTACTTC.

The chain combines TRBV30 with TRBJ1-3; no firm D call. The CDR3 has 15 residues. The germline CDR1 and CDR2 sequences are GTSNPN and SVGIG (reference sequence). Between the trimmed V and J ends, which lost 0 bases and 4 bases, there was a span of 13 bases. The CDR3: CAWSVALGPGNTIYF. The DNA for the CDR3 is TGTGCCTGGAGTGTGGCGCTTGGACCAGGAAACACCATATATTTT.

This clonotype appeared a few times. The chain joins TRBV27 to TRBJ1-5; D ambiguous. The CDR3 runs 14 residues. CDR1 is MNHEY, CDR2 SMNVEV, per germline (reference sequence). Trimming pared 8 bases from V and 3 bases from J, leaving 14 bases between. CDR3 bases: TGTGCCAGCCGCCGTGGAGGGAACAATCAGCCCCAGCATTTT. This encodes CASRRGGNNQPQHF.

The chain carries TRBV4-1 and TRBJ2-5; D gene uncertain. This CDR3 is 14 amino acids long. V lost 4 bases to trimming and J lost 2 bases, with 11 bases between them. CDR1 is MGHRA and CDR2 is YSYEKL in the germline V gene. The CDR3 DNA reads TGCGCCAGCAGCCCGCAGGACCAACAAGAGACCCAGTACTTC. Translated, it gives CASSPQDQQETQYF.

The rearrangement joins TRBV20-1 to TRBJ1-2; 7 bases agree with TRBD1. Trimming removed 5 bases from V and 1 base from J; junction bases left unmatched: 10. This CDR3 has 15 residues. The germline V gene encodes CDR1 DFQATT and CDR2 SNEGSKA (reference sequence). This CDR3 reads CSAWGTGAFNYGYTF. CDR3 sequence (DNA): TGCAGTGCTTGGGGCACAGGGGCCTTTAACTATGGCTACACCTTC.

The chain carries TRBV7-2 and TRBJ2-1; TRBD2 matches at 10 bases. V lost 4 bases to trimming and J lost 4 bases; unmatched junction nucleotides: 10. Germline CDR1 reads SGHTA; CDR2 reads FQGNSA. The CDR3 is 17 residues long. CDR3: CASSYQAGGPPYNEQFF. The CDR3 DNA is TGTGCCAGCAGCTACCAAGCGGGGGGGCCTCCTTACAATGAGCAGTTCTTC.

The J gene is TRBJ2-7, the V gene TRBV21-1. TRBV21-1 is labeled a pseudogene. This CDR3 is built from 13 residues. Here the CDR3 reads CASVSTHPFEQYF. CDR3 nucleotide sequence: TGTGCCAGCGTATCAACCCACCCTTTCGAGCAGTACTTC.

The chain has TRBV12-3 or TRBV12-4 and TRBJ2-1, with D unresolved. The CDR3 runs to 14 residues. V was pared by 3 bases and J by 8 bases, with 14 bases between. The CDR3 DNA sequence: TGTGCCAGCAGTTTGTGGTCGGTGAGCGATGAGCAGTTCTTC. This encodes CASSLWSVSDEQFF.

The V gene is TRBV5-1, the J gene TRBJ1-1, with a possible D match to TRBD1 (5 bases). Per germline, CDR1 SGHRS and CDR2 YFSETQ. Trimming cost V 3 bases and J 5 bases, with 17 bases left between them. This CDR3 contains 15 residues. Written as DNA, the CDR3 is TGCGCCAGCAGCTGGACCGCAGGGTCGGGTACTGAAGCTTTCTTT. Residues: CASSWTAGSGTEAFF.

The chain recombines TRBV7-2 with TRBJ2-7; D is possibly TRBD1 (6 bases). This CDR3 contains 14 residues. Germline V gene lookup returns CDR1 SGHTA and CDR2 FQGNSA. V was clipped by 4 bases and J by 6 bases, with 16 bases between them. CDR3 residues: CASSSSGDAGEQYF. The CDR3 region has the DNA TGTGCCAGCAGCTCCTCAGGGGATGCAGGCGAGCAGTACTTC.

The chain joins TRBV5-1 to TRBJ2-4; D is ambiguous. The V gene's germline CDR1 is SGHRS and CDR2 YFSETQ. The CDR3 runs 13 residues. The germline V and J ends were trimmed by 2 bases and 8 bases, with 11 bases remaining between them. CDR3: CASSFRQLDIQYF. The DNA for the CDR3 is TGCGCCAGCAGCTTCCGACAATTGGACATTCAGTACTTC.

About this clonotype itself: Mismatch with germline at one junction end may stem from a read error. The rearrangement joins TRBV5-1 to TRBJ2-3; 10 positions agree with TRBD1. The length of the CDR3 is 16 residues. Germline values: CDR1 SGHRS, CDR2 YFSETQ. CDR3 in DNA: TGCGCCGGCAGCTTGGGGGACAGGGGAGGCACAGATACGCAGTATTTT. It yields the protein CAGSLGDRGGTDTQYF.

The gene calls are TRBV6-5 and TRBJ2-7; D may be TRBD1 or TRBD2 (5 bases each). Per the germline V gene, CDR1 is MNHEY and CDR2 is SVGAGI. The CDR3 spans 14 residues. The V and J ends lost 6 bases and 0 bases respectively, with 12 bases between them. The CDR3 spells CASRRVDSSYEQYF. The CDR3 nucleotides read TGTGCCAGCAGGAGGGTAGACAGCTCCTACGAGCAGTACTTC.

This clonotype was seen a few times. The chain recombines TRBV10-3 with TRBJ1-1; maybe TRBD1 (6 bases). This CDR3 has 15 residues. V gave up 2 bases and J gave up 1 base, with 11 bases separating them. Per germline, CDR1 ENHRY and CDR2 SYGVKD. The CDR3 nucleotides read TGTGCCATCAGTGAGGCAGGGGCCGAGAACACTGAAGCTTTCTTT. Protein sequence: CAISEAGAENTEAFF.

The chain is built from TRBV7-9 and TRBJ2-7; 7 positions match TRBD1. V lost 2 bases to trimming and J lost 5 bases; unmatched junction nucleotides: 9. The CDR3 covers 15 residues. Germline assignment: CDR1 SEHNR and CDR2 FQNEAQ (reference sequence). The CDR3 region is CASSLFETGFNEQYF. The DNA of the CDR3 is TGTGCCAGCAGCTTATTTGAGACAGGGTTTAACGAGCAGTACTTC.

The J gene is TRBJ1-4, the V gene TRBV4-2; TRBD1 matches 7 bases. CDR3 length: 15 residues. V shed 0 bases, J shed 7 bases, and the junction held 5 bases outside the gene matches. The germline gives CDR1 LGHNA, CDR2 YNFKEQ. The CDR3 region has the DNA TGTGCCAGCAGCCAAGATGAGGGGGCGGTTGAAAAACTGTTTTTT. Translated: CASSQDEGAVEKLFF.

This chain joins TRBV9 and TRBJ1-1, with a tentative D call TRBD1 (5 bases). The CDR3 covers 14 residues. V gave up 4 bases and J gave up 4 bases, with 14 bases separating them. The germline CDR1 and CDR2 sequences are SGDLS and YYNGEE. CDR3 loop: CASSPLQATTEAFF. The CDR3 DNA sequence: TGTGCCAGCAGCCCGCTACAGGCCACCACTGAAGCTTTCTTT.

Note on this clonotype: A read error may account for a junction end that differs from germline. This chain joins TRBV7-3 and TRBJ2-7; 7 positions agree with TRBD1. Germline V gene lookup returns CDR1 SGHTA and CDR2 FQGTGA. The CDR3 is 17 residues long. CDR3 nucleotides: TGTGCCAGCAGCGAGAGACAGGGAGAACTACCTTACTACGAGCTGTACTTC. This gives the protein CASSERQGELPYYELYF.

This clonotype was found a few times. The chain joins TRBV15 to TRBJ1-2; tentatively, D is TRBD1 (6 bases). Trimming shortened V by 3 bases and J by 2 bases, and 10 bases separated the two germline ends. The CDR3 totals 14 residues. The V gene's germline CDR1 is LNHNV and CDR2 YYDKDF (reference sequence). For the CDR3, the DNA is TGTGCCACCAGCAGGAGGGGGGAGAACTATGGCTACACCTTC. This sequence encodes CATSRRGENYGYTF. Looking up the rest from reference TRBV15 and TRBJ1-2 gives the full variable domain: DAMVIQNPRYQVTQFGKPVTLSCSQTLNHNVMYWYQQKSSQAPKLLFHYYDKDFNNEADTPDNFQSRRPNTSFCFLDIRSPGLGDTAMYLCATSRRGENYGYTFGSGTRLTVV.

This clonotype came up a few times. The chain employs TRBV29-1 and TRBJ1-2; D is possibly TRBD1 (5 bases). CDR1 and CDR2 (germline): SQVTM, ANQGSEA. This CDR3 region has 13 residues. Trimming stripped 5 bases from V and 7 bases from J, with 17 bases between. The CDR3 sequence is CSVIPSLGVGYTF. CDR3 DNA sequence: TGCAGCGTTATCCCCTCTTTAGGGGTTGGCTACACCTTC.